This entry concerns a single T cell receptor (beta chain). Antigen specificity is unknown. This entry is derived from a study of cytomegalovirus exposure and HLA in healthy donors. Study overall: Later, an analysis reported that the 110 or so validation repertoires had used the same platform as the approximately 680 first-cohort repertoires. Whole-study findings and limits: The study flagged around 150 TCR beta chains as cytomegalovirus-associated.

Clones were sequenced by immunoSEQ multiplex PCR, and TCRdb holds only the in-frame ones, with some missing. The sample includes under 250,000 clones, roughly 84% of them seen just once. This CDR3 is 14 amino acids long. The V gene end was trimmed by 3 bases and the J gene end by 0 bases; junction bases not matched to a gene: 1. Germline V gene lookup returns CDR1 SEHNR and CDR2 FQNEAQ (reference sequence). Sequencing was done on a sample of PBMCs. This receptor was obtained from a woman aged 18-29 years in good health and CMV-seropositive. The chain is built from TRBV7-9 and TRBJ1-1; 7 bases are a match to TRBD1. CDR3 bases: TGTGCCAGCAGCTTGGACAGGATGAACACTGAAGCTTTCTTT. Protein product: CASSLDRMNTEAFF.